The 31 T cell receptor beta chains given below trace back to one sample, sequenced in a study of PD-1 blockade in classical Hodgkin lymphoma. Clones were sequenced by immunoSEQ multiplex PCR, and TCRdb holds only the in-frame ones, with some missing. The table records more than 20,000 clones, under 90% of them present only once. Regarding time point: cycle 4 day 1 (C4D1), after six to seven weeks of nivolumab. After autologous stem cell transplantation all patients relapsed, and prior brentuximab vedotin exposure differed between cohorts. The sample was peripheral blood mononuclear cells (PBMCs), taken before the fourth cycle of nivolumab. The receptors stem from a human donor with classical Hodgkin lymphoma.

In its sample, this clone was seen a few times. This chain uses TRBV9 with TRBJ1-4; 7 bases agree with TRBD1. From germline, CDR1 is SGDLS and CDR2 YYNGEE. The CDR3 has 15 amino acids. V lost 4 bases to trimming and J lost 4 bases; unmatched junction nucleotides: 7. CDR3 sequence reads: CASSPGQLNNEKLFF. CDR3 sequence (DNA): TGTGCCAGCAGCCCGGGACAGCTCAATAATGAAAAACTGTTTTTT.

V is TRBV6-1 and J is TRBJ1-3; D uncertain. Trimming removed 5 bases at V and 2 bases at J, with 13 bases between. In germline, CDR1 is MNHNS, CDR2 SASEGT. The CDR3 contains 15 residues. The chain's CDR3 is CASSLSQNPGNTIYF. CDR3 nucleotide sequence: TGTGCCAGCAGTTTATCACAGAATCCTGGAAACACCATATATTTT.

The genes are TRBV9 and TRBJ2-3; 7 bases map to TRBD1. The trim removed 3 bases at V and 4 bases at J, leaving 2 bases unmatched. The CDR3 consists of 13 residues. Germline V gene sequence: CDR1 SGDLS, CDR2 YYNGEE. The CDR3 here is CASSAGTADTQYF. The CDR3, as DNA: TGTGCCAGCAGCGCCGGGACAGCAGATACGCAGTATTTT.

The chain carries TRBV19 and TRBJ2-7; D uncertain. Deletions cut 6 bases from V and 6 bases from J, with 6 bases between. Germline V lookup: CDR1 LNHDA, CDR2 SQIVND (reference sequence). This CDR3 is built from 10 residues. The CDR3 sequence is CASRGLEQYF. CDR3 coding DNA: TGTGCCAGTAGGGGCCTCGAGCAGTACTTC. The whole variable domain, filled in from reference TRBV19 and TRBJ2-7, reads DGGITQSPKYLFRKEGQNVTLSCEQNLNHDAMYWYRQDPGQGLRLIYYSQIVNDFQKGDIAEGYSVSREKKESFPLTVTSAQKNPTAFYLCASRGLEQYFGPGTRLTVT.

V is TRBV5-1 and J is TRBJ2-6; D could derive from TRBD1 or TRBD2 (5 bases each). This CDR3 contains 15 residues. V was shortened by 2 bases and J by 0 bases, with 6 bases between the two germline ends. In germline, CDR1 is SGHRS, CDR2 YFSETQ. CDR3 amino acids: CASSFGTSGANVLTF. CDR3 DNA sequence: TGCGCCAGCAGCTTCGGGACCTCTGGGGCCAACGTCCTGACTTTC. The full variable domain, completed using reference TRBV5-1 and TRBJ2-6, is KAGVTQTPRYLIKTRGQQVTLSCSPISGHRSVSWYQQTPGQGLQFLFEYFSETQRNKGNFPGRFSGRQFSNSRSEMNVSTLELGDSALYLCASSFGTSGANVLTFGAGSRLTVL.

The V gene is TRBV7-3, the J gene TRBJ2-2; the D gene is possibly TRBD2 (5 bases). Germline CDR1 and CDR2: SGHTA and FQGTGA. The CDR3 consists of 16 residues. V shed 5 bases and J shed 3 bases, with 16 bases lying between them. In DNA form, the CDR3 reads TGTGCCAGCAGCCCCAAAGGACTTTCTGACACCGGGGAGCTGTTTTTT. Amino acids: CASSPKGLSDTGELFF. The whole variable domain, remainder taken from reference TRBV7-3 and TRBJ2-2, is GAGVSQTPSNKVTEKGKYVELRCDPISGHTALYWYRQSLGQGPEFLIYFQGTGAADDSGLPNDRFFAVRPEGSVSTLKIQRTERGDSAVYLCASSPKGLSDTGELFFGEGSRLTVL.

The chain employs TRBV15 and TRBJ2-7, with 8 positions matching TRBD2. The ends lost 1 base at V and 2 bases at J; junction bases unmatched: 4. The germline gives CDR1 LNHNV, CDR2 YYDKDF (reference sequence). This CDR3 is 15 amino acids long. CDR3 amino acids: CATSRVAGFPYEQYF. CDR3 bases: TGTGCCACCAGCAGAGTAGCGGGATTCCCCTACGAGCAGTACTTC.

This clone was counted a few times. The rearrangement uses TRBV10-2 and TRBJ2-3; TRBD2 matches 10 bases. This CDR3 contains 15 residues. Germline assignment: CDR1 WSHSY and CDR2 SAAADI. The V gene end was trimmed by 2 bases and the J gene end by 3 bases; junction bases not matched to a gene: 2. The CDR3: CASSELSGGTDTQYF. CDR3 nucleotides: TGCGCCAGCAGTGAGCTTAGCGGGGGGACAGATACGCAGTATTTT.

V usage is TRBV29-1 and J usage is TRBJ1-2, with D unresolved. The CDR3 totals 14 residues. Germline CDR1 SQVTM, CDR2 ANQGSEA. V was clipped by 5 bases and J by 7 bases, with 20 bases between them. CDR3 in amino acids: CSVTPPEVASGYTF. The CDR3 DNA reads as TGCAGCGTTACCCCCCCGGAGGTTGCTTCTGGCTACACCTTC. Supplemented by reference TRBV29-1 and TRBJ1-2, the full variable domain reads SAVISQKPSRDICQRGTSLTIQCQVDSQVTMMFWYRQQPGQSLTLIATANQGSEATYESGFVIDKFPISRPNLTFSTLTVSNMSPEDSSIYLCSVTPPEVASGYTFGSGTRLTVV.

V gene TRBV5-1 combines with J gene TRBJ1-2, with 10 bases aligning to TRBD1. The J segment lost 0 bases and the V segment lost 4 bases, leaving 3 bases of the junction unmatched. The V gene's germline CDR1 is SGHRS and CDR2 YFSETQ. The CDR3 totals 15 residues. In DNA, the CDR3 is TGCGCCAGCAGCATGACAGGGGGCACTAACTATGGCTACACCTTC. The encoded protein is CASSMTGGTNYGYTF.

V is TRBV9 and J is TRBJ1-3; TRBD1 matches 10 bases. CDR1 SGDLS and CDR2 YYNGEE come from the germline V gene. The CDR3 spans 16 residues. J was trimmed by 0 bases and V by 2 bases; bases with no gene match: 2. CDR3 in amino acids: CASSVRTGGSGNTIYF. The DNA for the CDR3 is TGTGCCAGCAGCGTCAGGACAGGGGGCTCTGGAAACACCATATATTTT.

The CDR3 DNA reads TGTGCCAGCAGCCAACAACAAACTGGCTACACCTTC. This encodes CASSQQQTGYTF. This rearrangement joins TRBV4-2 to TRBJ1-2; D remains ambiguous. With 2 bases removed from V and 7 bases from J, the gap between germline ends came to 8 bases. The CDR3 spans 12 residues. Germline V CDR1 and CDR2: LGHNA, YNFKEQ.

CDR3: CASSGQGNGYTF. The CDR3 DNA reads TGTGCCAGCAGTGGGCAGGGTAATGGCTACACCTTC. V gene TRBV2 combines with J gene TRBJ1-2; possible D gene TRBD1, 5 bases. Looked up from germline, CDR1 is SNHLY and CDR2 is FYNNEI. Deletions cut 4 bases from V and 6 bases from J, with 9 bases between. This CDR3 comprises 12 residues.

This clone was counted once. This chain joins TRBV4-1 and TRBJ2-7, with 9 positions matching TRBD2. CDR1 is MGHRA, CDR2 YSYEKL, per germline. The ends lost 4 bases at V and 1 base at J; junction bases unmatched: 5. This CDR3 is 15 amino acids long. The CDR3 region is CASSPLAGASYEQYF. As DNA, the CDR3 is TGCGCCAGCAGCCCGTTAGCGGGAGCATCCTACGAGCAGTACTTC.

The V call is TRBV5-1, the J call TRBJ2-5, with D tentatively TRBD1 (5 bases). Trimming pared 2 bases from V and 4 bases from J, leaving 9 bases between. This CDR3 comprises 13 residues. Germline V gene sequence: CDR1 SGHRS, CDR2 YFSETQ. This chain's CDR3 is CASSFQGRETQYF. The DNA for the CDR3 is TGCGCCAGCAGCTTTCAGGGTAGAGAGACCCAGTACTTC.

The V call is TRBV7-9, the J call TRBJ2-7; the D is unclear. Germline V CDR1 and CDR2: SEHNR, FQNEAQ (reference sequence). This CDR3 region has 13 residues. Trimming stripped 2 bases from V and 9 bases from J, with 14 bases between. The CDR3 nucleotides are TGTGCCAGCAGCTTACTGGTACATGTAGTGCAGTACTTC. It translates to CASSLLVHVVQYF.

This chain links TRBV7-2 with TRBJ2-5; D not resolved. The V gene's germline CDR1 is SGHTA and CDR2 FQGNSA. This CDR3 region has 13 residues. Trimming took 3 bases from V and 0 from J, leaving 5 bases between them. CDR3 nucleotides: TGTGCCAGCAGCTTTATGCACCAAGAGACCCAGTACTTC. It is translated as CASSFMHQETQYF.

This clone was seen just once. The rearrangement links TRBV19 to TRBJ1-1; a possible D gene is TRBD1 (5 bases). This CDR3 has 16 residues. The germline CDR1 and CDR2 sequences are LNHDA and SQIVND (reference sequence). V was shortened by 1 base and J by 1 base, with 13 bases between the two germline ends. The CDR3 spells CASSIGGLLRNTEAFF. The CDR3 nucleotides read TGTGCCAGTAGTATAGGGGGACTGCTCCGGAACACTGAAGCTTTCTTT.

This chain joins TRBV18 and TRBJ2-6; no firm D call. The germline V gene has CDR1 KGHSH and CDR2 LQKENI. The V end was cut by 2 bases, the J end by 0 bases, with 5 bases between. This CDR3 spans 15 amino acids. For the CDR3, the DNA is TGTGCCAGCTCACCAATGATCTCTGGGGCCAACGTCCTGACTTTC. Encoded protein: CASSPMISGANVLTF.

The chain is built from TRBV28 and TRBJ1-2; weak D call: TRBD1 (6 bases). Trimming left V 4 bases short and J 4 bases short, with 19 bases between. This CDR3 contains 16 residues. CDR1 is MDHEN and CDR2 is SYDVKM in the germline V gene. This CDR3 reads CASSSWDKGASYGYTF. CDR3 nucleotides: TGTGCCAGCAGTTCGTGGGACAAAGGGGCTAGCTATGGCTACACCTTC.

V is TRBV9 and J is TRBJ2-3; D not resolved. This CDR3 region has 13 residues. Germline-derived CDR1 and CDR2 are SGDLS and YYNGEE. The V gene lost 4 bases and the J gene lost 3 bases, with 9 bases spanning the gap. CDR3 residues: CASSSHRTDTQYF. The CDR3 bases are TGTGCCAGCAGCTCCCACAGAACAGATACGCAGTATTTT.

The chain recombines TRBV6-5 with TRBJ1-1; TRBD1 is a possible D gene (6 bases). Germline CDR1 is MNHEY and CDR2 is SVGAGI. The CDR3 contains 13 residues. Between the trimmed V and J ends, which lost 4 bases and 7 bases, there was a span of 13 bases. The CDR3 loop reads CASSFDRTLEAFF. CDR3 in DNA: TGTGCCAGCAGTTTTGACAGGACGCTTGAAGCTTTCTTT.

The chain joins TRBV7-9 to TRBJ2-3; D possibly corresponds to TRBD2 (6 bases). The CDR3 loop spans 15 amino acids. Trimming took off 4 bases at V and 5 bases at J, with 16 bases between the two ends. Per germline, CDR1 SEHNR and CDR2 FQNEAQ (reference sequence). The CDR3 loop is CASSSAGRGGDTQYF. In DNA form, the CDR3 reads TGTGCCAGCAGCTCCGCGGGTCGGGGAGGAGATACGCAGTATTTT.

The CDR3 region is CASSLTLTGELFF. In DNA, the CDR3 is TGTGCCAGCAGCCTTACCCTCACCGGGGAGCTGTTTTTT. This chain uses TRBV11-2 with TRBJ2-2; D call uncertain. The CDR3 sequence is 13 residues long. Looked up from germline, CDR1 is SGHAT and CDR2 is FQNNGV. The V end was cut by 5 bases, the J end by 4 bases, with 8 bases between.

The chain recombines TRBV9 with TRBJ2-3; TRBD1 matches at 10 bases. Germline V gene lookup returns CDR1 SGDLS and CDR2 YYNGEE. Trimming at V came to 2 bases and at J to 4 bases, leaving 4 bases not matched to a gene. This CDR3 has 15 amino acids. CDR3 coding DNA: TGTGCCAGCAGCGTCGGGACAGGGGTATCAGATACGCAGTATTTT. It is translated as CASSVGTGVSDTQYF.

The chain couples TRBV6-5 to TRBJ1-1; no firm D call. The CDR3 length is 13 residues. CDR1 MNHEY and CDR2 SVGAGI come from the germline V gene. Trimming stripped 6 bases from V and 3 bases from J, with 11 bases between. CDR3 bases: TGTGCCAGCAGGGAGTGGGAGGACACTGAAGCTTTCTTT. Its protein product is CASREWEDTEAFF.

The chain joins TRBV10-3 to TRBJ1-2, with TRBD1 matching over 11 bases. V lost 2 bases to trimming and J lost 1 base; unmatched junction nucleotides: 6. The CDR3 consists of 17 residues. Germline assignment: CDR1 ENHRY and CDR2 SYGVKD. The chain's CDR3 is CAISEVDRGQSNYGYTF. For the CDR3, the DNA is TGTGCCATCAGTGAGGTGGACAGGGGGCAGAGTAACTATGGCTACACCTTC.

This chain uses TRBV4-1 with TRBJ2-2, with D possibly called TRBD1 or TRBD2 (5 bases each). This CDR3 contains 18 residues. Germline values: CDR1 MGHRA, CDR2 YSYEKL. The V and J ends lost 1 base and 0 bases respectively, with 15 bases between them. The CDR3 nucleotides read TGCGCCAGCAGCCAAGGGGGGATCTTGGGGTCGAACACCGGGGAGCTGTTTTTT. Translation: CASSQGGILGSNTGELFF.

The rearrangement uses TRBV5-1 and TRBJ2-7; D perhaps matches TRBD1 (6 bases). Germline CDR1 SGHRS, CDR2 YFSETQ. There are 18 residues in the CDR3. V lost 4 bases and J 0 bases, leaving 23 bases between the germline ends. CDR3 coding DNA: TGCGCCAGCAGCCCCTTGGGGGACACTTTCTTTGGCTCCTACGAGCAGTACTTC. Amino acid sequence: CASSPLGDTFFGSYEQYF.

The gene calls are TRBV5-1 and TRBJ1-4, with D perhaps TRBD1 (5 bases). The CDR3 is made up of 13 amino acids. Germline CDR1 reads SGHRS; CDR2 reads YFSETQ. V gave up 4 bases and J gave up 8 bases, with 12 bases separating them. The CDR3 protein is CASSPRGVEKLFF. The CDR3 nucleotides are TGCGCCAGCAGCCCCCGGGGGGTGGAAAAACTGTTTTTT.

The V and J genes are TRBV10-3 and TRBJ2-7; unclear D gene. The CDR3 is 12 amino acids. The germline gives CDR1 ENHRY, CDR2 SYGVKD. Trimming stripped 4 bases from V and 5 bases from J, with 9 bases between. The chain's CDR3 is CAISVVRDEQYF. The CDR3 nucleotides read TGTGCCATCAGTGTCGTAAGGGACGAGCAGTACTTC.